The clone carrying this TCR beta chain was recorded many times. TCRdb's copy holds only in-frame clones and misses some; the assay was immunoSEQ multiplex PCR. The sample lists approximately 150,000 clones, 60% to 85% occurring once. This specimen comes from a study of blood T cell repertoires in COVID-19. Study information: COVID-19 samples collected from the United States, Italy and Spain covered acute and convalescent phases. Sources were T cells, B-cell-depleted T cells, or PBMCs; the material itself was cDNA or gDNA.

The sequence was collected from a man aged 45 to 65 with acute or convalescent COVID-19. Material for sequencing was peripheral blood.

CDR3 protein: CASSPGTGLKNTEAFF. CDR3 DNA: TGTGCCAGCTCACCAGGGACAGGGCTAAAAAACACTGAAGCTTTCTTT. The J gene is TRBJ1-1, the V gene TRBV18; 9 bases are a match to TRBD1. After removal of 2 bases from V and 2 bases from J, the junction contained 6 bases not matched to a gene. The CDR3 runs to 16 residues. The germline CDR1 and CDR2 sequences are KGHSH and LQKENI.